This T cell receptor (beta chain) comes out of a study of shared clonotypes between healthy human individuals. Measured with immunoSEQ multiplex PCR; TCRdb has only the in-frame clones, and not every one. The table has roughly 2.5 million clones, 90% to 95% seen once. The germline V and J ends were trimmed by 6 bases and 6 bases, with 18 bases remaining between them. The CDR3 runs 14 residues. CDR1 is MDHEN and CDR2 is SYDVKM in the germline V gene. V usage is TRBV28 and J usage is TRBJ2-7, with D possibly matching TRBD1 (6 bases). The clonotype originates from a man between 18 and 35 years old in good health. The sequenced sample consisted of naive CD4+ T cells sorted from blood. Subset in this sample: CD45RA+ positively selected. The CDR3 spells CASRGVGRGAEQYF. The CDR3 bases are TGTGCCAGCAGAGGCGTGGGCAGGGGCGCCGAGCAGTACTTC.